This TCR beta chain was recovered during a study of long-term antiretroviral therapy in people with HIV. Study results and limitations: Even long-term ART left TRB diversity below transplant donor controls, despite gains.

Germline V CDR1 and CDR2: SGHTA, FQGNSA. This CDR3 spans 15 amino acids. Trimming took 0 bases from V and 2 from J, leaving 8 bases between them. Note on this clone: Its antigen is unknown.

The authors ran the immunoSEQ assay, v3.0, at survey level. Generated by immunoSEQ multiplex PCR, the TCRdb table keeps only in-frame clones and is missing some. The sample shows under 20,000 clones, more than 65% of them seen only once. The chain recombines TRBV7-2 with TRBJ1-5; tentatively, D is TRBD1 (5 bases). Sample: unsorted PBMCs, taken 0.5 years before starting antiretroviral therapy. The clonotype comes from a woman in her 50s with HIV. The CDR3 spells CASSLASRGNQPQHF. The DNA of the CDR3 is TGTGCCAGCAGCTTAGCAAGCAGGGGCAATCAGCCCCAGCATTTT.